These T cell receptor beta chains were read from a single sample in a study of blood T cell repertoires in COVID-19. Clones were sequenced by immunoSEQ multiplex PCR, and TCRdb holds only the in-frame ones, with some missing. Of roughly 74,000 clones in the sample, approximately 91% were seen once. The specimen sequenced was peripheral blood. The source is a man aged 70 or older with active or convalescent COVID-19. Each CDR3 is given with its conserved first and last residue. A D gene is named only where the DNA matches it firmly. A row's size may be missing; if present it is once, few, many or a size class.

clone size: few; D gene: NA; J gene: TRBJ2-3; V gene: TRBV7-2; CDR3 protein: CASSDRQTDTQYF; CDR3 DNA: TGTGCCAGCAGCGACAGACAGACAGATACGCAGTATTTT
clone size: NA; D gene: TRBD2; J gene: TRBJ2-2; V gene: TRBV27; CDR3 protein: CASSAGGLTNTGELFF; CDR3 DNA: TGTGCCAGCTCTGCGGGGGGACTTACGAACACCGGGGAGCTGTTTTTT
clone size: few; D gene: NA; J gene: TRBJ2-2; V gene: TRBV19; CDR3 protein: CASSIEILNTGELFF; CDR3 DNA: TGTGCCAGTAGTATAGAGATACTGAACACCGGGGAGCTGTTTTTT
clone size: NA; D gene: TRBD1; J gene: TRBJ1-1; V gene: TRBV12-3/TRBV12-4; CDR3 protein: CASSQGVITEAFF; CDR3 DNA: TGTGCCAGCAGCCAGGGGGTGATCACTGAAGCTTTCTTT
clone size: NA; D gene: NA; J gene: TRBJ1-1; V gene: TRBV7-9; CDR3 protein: CASSLQGGTEAFF; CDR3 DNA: TGTGCCAGCAGCTTACAGGGAGGCACTGAAGCTTTCTTT
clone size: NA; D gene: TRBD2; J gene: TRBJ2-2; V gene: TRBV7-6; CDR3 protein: CASSLWPSGGANTGELFF; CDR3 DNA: TGTGCCAGCAGCTTATGGCCTAGCGGGGGGGCGAACACCGGGGAGCTGTTTTTT
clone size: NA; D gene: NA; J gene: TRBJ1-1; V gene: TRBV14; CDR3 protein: CASRRTGNTEAFF; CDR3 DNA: TGTGCCAGCAGAAGAACCGGGAACACTGAAGCTTTCTTT
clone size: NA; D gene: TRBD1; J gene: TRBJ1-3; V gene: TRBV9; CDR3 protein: CASSVGTGSGNTIYF; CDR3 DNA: TGTGCCAGCAGCGTAGGGACAGGGTCTGGAAACACCATATATTTT
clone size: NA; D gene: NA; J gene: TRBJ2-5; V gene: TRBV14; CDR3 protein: CASSQAEETQYF; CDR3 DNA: TGTGCCAGCAGCCAAGCGGAAGAGACCCAGTACTTC
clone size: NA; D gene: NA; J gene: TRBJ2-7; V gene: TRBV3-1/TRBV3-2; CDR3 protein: CASSTGTSTYEQYF; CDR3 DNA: TGTGCCAGCTCTACCGGGACATCGACCTACGAGCAGTACTTC
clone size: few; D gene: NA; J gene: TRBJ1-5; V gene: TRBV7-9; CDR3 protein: CASQGGKGNQPQHF; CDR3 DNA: TGTGCCAGCCAAGGAGGGAAGGGCAATCAGCCCCAGCATTTT
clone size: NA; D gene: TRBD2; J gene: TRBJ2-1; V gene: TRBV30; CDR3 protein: CAWRRTSGRPHEQFF; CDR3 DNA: TGTGCCTGGAGACGTACTAGCGGGAGGCCCCATGAGCAGTTCTTC
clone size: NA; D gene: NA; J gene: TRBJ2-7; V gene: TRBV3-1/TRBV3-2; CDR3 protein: CASSQGPGNEQYF; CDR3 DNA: TGTGCCAGCAGCCAAGGGCCCGGGAACGAGCAGTACTTC
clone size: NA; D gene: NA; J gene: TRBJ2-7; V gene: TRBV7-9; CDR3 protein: CASSLAGGGLLHEQYF; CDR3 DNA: TGTGCCAGCAGCTTAGCCGGTGGGGGACTGCTCCACGAGCAGTACTTC
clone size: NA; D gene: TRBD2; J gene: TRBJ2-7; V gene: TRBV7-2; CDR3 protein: CASSPGLEPYEQYF; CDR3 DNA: TGTGCCAGCAGCCCGGGACTAGAGCCCTACGAGCAGTACTTC
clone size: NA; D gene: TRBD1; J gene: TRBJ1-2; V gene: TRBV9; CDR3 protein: CASSVAVGGGYGYTF; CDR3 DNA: TGTGCCAGCAGCGTAGCGGTAGGGGGCGGGTATGGCTATACCTTC
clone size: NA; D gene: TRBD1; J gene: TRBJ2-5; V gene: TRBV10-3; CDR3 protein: CAIRGRQGEETQYF; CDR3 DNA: TGTGCCATCAGGGGGAGACAGGGGGAAGAGACCCAGTACTTC
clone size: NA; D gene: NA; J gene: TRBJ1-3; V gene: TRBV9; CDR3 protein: CASSTSGTGQAGNTIYF; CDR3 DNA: TGTGCCAGCAGCACAAGTGGCACAGGGCAAGCTGGAAACACCATATATTTT
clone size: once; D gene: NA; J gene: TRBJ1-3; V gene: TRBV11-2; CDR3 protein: CASSSPRGENTIYF; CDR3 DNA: TGTGCCAGCAGCTCCCCCCGGGGGGAAAACACCATATATTTT
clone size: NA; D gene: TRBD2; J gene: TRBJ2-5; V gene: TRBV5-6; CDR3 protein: CASSLAGRGQFQETQYF; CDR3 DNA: TGTGCCAGCAGCTTGGCCGGGAGGGGCCAATTCCAAGAGACCCAGTACTTC
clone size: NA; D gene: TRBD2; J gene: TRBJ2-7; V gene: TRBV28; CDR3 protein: CASTRRDIRTSGSYEQYF; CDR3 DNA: TGTGCCAGCACCCGCCGGGACATCCGGACTAGCGGCTCCTACGAGCAGTACTTC